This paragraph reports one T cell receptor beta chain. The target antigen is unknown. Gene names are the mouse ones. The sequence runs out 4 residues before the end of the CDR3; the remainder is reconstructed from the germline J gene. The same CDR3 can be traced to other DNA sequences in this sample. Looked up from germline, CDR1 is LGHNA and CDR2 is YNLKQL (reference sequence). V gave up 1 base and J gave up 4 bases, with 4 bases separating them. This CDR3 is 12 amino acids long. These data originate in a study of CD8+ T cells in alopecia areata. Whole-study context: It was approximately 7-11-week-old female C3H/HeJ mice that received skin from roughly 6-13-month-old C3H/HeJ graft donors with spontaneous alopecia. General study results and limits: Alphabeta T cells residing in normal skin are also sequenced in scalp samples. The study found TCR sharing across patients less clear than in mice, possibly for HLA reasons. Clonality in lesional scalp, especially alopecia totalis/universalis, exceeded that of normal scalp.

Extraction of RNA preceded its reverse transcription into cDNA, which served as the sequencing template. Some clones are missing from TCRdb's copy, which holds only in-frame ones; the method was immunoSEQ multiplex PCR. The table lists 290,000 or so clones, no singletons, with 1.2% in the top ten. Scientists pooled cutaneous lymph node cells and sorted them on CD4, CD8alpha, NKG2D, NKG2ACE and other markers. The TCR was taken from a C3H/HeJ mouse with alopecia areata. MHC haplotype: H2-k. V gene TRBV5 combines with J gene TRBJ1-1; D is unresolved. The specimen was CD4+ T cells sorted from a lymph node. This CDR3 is CASSQGFTEVFF. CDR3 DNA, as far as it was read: TGTGCCAGCAGCCAAGGTTTCACA.